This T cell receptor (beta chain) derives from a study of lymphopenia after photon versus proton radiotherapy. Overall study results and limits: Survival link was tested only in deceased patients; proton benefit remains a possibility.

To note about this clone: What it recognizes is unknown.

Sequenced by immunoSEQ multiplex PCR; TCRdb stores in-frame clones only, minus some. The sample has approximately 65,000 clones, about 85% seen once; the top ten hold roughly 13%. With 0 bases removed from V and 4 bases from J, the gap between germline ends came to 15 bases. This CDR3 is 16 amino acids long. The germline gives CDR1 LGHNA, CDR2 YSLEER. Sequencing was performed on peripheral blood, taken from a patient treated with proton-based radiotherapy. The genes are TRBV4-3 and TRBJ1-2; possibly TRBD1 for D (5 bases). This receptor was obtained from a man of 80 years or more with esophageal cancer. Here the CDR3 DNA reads TGCGCCAGCAGCCAAGATTTTGCAGGGCCAAGCTATGGCTACACCTTC. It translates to CASSQDFAGPSYGYTF.